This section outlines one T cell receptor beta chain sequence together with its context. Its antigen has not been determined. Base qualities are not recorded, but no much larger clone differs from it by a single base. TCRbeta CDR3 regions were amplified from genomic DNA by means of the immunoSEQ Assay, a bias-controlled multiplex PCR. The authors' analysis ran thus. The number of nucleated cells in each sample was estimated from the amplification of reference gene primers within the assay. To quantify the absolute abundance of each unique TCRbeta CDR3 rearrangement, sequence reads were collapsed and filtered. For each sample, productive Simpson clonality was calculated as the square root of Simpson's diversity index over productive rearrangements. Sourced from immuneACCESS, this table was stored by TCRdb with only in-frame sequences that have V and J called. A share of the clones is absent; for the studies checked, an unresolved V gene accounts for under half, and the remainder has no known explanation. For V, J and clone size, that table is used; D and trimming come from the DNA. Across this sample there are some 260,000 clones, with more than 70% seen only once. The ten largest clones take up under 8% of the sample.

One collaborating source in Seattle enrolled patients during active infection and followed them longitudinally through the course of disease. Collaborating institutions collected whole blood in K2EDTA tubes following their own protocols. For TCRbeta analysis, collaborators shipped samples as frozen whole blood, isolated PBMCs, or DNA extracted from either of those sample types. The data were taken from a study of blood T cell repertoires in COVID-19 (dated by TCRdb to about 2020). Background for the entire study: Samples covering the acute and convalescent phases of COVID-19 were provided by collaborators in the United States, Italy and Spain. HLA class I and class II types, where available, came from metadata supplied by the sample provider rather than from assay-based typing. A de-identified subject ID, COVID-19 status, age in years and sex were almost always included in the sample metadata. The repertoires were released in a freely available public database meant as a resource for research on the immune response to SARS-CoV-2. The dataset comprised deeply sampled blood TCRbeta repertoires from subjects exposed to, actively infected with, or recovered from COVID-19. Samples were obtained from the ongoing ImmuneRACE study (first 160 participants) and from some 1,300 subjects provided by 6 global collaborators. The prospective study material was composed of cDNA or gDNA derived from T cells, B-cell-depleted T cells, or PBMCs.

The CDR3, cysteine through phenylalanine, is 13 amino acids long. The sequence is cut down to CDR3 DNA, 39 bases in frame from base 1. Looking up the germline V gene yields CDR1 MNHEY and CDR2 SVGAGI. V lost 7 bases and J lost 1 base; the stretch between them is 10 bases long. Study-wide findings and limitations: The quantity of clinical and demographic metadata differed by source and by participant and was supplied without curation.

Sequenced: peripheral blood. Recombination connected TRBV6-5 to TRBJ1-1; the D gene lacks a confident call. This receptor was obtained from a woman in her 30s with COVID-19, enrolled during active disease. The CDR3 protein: CASNVRENTEAFF. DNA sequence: TGTGCCAGCAACGTCCGGGAGAACACTGAAGCTTTCTTT.